These 13 T cell receptor beta chains were sequenced from one sample in a study of blood T cell repertoires in COVID-19 (dated by TCRdb to about 2020). Library method: the immunoSEQ multiplex PCR assay. TCRdb took this table from immuneACCESS and kept in-frame rearrangements with V and J called. Such tables lack part of the clones; where checked against another copy, unresolved V genes explain under half of the gap, and the rest is unexplained. This sample has some 180,000 clones in its table, and around 90% of those were observed once. The top ten clonotypes cover 0.5% to 0.65% of the sample. Source material: peripheral blood. These receptors were collected from a man aged 45-60 years with acute or convalescent COVID-19.

Here the CDR3 reads CASSLERGDYGYTF. CDR3 nucleotide sequence: TGTGCCAGCAGCTTAGAAAGGGGTGACTATGGCTACACCTTC. V usage is TRBV7-9 and J usage is TRBJ1-2, with D perhaps TRBD1 (5 bases). The germline V and J ends were trimmed by 1 base and 3 bases, with 9 bases remaining between them. The length of the CDR3 is 14 residues. Germline V gives CDR1 SEHNR, CDR2 FQNEAQ (reference sequence). Filled out from reference TRBV7-9 and TRBJ1-2, the complete variable domain reads DTGVSQNPRHKITKRGQNVTFRCDPISEHNRLYWYRQTLGQGPEFLTYFQNEAQLEKSRLLSDRFSAERPKGSFSTLEIQRTEQGDSAMYLCASSLERGDYGYTFGSGTRLTVV.

The gene calls are TRBV27 and TRBJ1-5, with D tentatively TRBD1 (5 bases). Germline V gives CDR1 MNHEY, CDR2 SMNVEV (reference sequence). Trimming removed 2 bases at V and 2 bases at J, with 10 bases between. CDR3 length equals 15 residues. The CDR3 loop is CASSLSRAGNQPQHF. Written as DNA, the CDR3 is TGTGCCAGCAGTTTAAGCAGGGCTGGCAATCAGCCCCAGCATTTT.

The DNA of the CDR3 is TGTGCCAGCGCCCGGCCGGGGGGCGGCGATACGCAGTATTTT. It translates to CASARPGGGDTQYF. V and J are TRBV25-1 and TRBJ2-3; tentatively, D is TRBD2 (7 bases). The CDR3 covers 14 residues. With 8 bases removed from V and 6 bases from J, the gap between germline ends came to 18 bases. Germline CDR1 MGHDK, CDR2 SYGVNS.

The V and J genes are TRBV28 and TRBJ2-2; a weak D match, TRBD2 (7 bases). Germline values: CDR1 MDHEN, CDR2 SYDVKM. The CDR3 is 15 residues long. Trimming left V 3 bases short and J 2 bases short, with 10 bases between. The CDR3 DNA sequence: TGTGCCAGCAGTTTTGGGGGGGCCAACACCGGGGAGCTGTTTTTT. Translating gives CASSFGGANTGELFF.

The V call is TRBV27, the J call TRBJ2-1; TRBD1 might be the D (5 bases). V lost 3 bases, J lost 7 bases, and 13 bases lay in between. This CDR3 has 14 residues. From germline, CDR1 is MNHEY and CDR2 SMNVEV (reference sequence). CDR3 residues: CASSFGAPLNEQFF. CDR3 nucleotides: TGTGCCAGCAGTTTTGGGGCCCCCCTAAATGAGCAGTTCTTC.

This chain links TRBV10-1 with TRBJ2-7, with 7 positions matching TRBD2. J was trimmed by 6 bases and V by 0 bases; bases with no gene match: 11. Germline V lookup: CDR1 WNHNN, CDR2 SYGVQD (reference sequence). This CDR3 contains 16 residues. The CDR3 protein is CASSESKRGNLGEQYF. CDR3 DNA sequence: TGCGCCAGCAGTGAGTCGAAGCGGGGTAACCTTGGCGAGCAGTACTTC.

The chain has TRBV7-9 and TRBJ2-1, with 9 positions matching TRBD1. The V gene's germline CDR1 is SEHNR and CDR2 FQNEAQ (reference sequence). V dropped 3 bases and J dropped 15; count of bases not matched to a gene: 6. The length of the CDR3 is 12 residues. The DNA for the CDR3 is TGTGCCAGCAGCTTGTCCGGGACAGGGATGTTCTTC. Encoded protein: CASSLSGTGMFF.

The J gene is TRBJ2-2, the V gene TRBV11-3, with a weak D call TRBD2 (6 bases). This CDR3 region has 12 residues. Per the germline V gene, CDR1 is SGHNT and CDR2 is YENEEA. Trimming left V 6 bases short and J 7 bases short, with 9 bases between. CDR3 coding DNA: TGTGCCAGCAGGGTGCGGGACGGGGAGCTGTTTTTT. Its protein is CASRVRDGELFF. Based on the CDR3 plus reference TRBV11-3 and TRBJ2-2, the full variable domain is EAGVVQSPRYKIIEKKQPVAFWCNPISGHNTLYWYLQNLGQGPELLIRYENEEAVDDSQLPKDRFSAERLKGVDSTLKIQPAELGDSAVYLCASRVRDGELFFGEGSRLTVL.

The chain is built from TRBV5-8 and TRBJ2-2; 10 bases match TRBD1. The germline V gene encodes CDR1 SGHTS and CDR2 YDEGEE. Losses at the gene ends were 3 bases for V and 6 bases for J; bases not matched to a gene: 2. The CDR3 totals 14 residues. CDR3 sequence: CASSWGQGSGELFF. The DNA of the CDR3 is TGTGCCAGCAGCTGGGGACAGGGGTCCGGGGAGCTGTTTTTT.

V is TRBV28 and J is TRBJ2-5; 7 nucleotides align to TRBD2. Germline lookup yields CDR1 MDHEN and CDR2 SYDVKM. The CDR3 extends over 17 amino acids. Trimming at V came to 1 base and at J to 0 bases, leaving 8 bases not matched to a gene. The CDR3 loop is CASSLFLAGEDQETQYF. DNA for the CDR3: TGTGCCAGCAGTTTATTTCTGGCGGGGGAAGACCAAGAGACCCAGTACTTC.

This clone came up a few times. This specimen includes other DNA sequences encoding the same CDR3. The rearrangement links TRBV11-2 to TRBJ1-1; D remains ambiguous. The germline V and J ends were trimmed by 0 bases and 1 base, with 3 bases remaining between them. This CDR3 spans 13 amino acids. In germline, CDR1 is SGHAT, CDR2 FQNNGV. CDR3 protein: CASSLDRNTEAFF. As DNA, the CDR3 is TGTGCCAGCAGCTTAGACAGGAACACTGAAGCTTTCTTT. The full variable domain, its missing parts supplied by reference TRBV11-2 and TRBJ1-1, is EAGVAQSPRYKIIEKRQSVAFWCNPISGHATLYWYQQILGQGPKLLIQFQNNGVVDDSQLPKDRFSAERLKGVDSTLKIQPAKLEDSAVYLCASSLDRNTEAFFGQGTRLTVV.

The rearrangement joins TRBV28 to TRBJ1-6; D gene ambiguous. V was pared by 5 bases and J by 0 bases, with 14 bases between. The germline gives CDR1 MDHEN, CDR2 SYDVKM. The length of the CDR3 is 17 residues. CDR3 amino acids: CASSPLGSSSYNSPLHF. For the CDR3, the DNA is TGTGCCAGCAGTCCCCTTGGTAGTAGCTCCTATAATTCACCCCTCCACTTT.

The rearrangement uses TRBV5-1 and TRBJ1-1, with a weak D call TRBD1 (6 bases). The CDR3 runs 15 residues. Trimming removed 2 bases at V and 1 base at J, with 12 bases between. Germline CDR1 reads SGHRS; CDR2 reads YFSETQ. CDR3 coding DNA: TGCGCCAGCAGCTTCGGGACAACGAGGAACACTGAAGCTTTCTTT. Protein product: CASSFGTTRNTEAFF.